The present T cell receptor (beta chain) was sequenced within a study of T cells in Graves' hyperthyroidism and ophthalmopathy. V was pared by 8 bases and J by 2 bases, with 10 bases between. The CDR3 totals 13 residues. Germline assignment: CDR1 LNHDA and CDR2 SQIVND (reference sequence). Template material for amplifying TCR beta CDR3 regions consisted of RNA transcripts. Initially, a first-round RT-PCR of the TCR CDR3 employed the HTBI primer set. TCRdb independently ran MiXCR on the multiplex PCR reads; one entry per CDR3 protein. The table has about 590,000 distinct CDR3 sequences, over 12% seen once; the top ten hold roughly 7%. Based on clinical symptoms, serum thyroxine and TRAb, thyroid ultrasound and orbital computed tomography, diagnoses were reached. The authors took PBMCs from 10 ml fresh peripheral blood. This clonotype occurred a few times.

The clonotype originates from a woman between 18 and 29 years old with Graves' ophthalmopathy. The sample was blood. J is TRBJ1-5 and V is TRBV19; D not resolved. The CDR3 spells CASDVDGNQPQHF. The DNA of the CDR3 is TGTGCCAGTGACGTCGATGGCAATCAGCCCCAGCATTTT.